The rows below give T cell receptor beta chains drawn from one sample of a study of blood T cell repertoires in COVID-19. Generated by immunoSEQ multiplex PCR, the TCRdb table keeps only in-frame clones and is missing some. The sample consists of some 250,000 clones, around 87% of them appearing once. The specimen sequenced was peripheral blood. The receptors shown here come from a man aged 55-75 years who had recovered from COVID-19. Each CDR3 is given without its conserved first and last residue. Fields, in order: clone size, V gene, J gene, CDR3 protein. Part of the rows lack a size; the others show once, few, many or a class for expanded clones.

clone_size: .
v_call: TRBV6-6
j_call: TRBJ2-2
cdr3_aa: ASSSPTGPNTGELF

clone_size: .
v_call: TRBV7-9
j_call: TRBJ2-7
cdr3_aa: ASSLARLNSYEQY

clone_size: .
v_call: TRBV5-1
j_call: TRBJ2-7
cdr3_aa: ASSFRPTGAYEQY

clone_size: .
v_call: TRBV30
j_call: TRBJ1-6
cdr3_aa: AWSIQGPNSPLH

clone_size: .
v_call: TRBV7-9
j_call: TRBJ2-3
cdr3_aa: ASSFDQAVADTQY

clone_size: .
v_call: TRBV7-8
j_call: TRBJ2-2
cdr3_aa: ASSLALTSVGDPNTGELF

clone_size: .
v_call: TRBV9
j_call: TRBJ1-3
cdr3_aa: ASSPRQVGNTIY

clone_size: once
v_call: TRBV24-1
j_call: TRBJ1-2
cdr3_aa: ATSDFDRDYGYT

clone_size: .
v_call: TRBV20-1
j_call: TRBJ2-5
cdr3_aa: SASSRKLQETQY

clone_size: .
v_call: TRBV4-2
j_call: TRBJ2-3
cdr3_aa: ASSPVMGTDTQY

clone_size: .
v_call: TRBV15
j_call: TRBJ2-7
cdr3_aa: ATSRDPGEPYEQY

clone_size: .
v_call: TRBV19
j_call: TRBJ1-2
cdr3_aa: ASATGGQSSVRGYT

clone_size: .
v_call: TRBV15
j_call: TRBJ1-2
cdr3_aa: ATSRGRSQNYGYT

clone_size: .
v_call: TRBV7-9
j_call: TRBJ1-2
cdr3_aa: ASSSGNRESNYGYT

clone_size: .
v_call: TRBV6-5
j_call: TRBJ1-1
cdr3_aa: ASSYSMGQLNTEAF

clone_size: .
v_call: TRBV6-5
j_call: TRBJ1-1
cdr3_aa: ASRRRERAF